The 24 T cell receptor beta chains below were found in one sample sequenced in a study of T-cell reconstitution after alpha-beta-depleted transplantation in children. Unique molecular identifiers featured in how the TCRbeta library was prepared. TCRdb used MiXCR to reprocess the PCR reads, holding one entry per CDR3 protein. The sample has 420,000 or so distinct CDR3 sequences; 11% are singletons. Sequencing used PBMCs from the stem cell graft donor, obtained from the stem cell graft. The receptors were gathered from a human donor who donated a stem cell graft to a child with acute myeloid leukemia.

There are many counts of this clonotype. The chain links TRBV27 to TRBJ2-3; no reliable D call. The CDR3 consists of 10 residues. Germline assignment: CDR1 MNHEY and CDR2 SMNVEV (reference sequence). V was shortened by 8 bases and J by 4 bases, with 4 bases between the two germline ends. The CDR3 region has the DNA TGTGCCAGCGGGGCAGATACGCAGTATTTT. It specifies CASGADTQYF.

The chain recombines TRBV7-6 with TRBJ2-1; 9 nucleotides agree with TRBD1. Per the germline V gene, CDR1 is SGHVS and CDR2 is FNYEAQ. This CDR3 comprises 12 residues. The V gene end was trimmed by 6 bases and the J gene end by 15 bases; junction bases not matched to a gene: 9. The CDR3 sequence: CASSPTGTGWFF. CDR3 in DNA: TGTGCCAGCAGTCCTACCGGGACAGGGTGGTTCTTC.

This clonotype has only a few counts. The V gene is TRBV12-3 or TRBV12-4, the J gene TRBJ2-3; TRBD2 is a possible D gene (5 bases). The germline V and J ends were trimmed by 6 bases and 5 bases, with 12 bases remaining between them. CDR3 length equals 13 residues. The CDR3 protein is CASSRLGVDTQYF. CDR3 bases: TGTGCCAGCAGCCGTTTGGGAGTAGATACGCAGTATTTT.

V is TRBV5-1 and J is TRBJ2-5; D may be TRBD1 (6 bases). Germline CDR1 is SGHRS and CDR2 is YFSETQ. The CDR3 is 14 amino acids. V was clipped by 7 bases and J by 1 base, with 14 bases between them. This CDR3 is CASRVNRAQETQYF. The CDR3 bases are TGCGCCAGCCGAGTCAACAGGGCCCAAGAGACCCAGTACTTC. The variable domain in full, completed from reference TRBV5-1 and TRBJ2-5, reads KAGVTQTPRYLIKTRGQQVTLSCSPISGHRSVSWYQQTPGQGLQFLFEYFSETQRNKGNFPGRFSGRQFSNSRSEMNVSTLELGDSALYLCASRVNRAQETQYFGPGTRLLVL.

The CDR3 here is CASSLILEETQYF. The CDR3 DNA follows: TGCGCCAGCAGCTTAATTCTGGAAGAGACCCAGTACTTC. The chain recombines TRBV5-1 with TRBJ2-5; D gene uncertain. V was shortened by 2 bases and J by 3 bases, with 8 bases between the two germline ends. CDR1 is SGHRS and CDR2 is YFSETQ in the germline V gene. The CDR3 extends over 13 amino acids.

This clonotype was seen only a few times. The chain carries TRBV6-1 and TRBJ2-3; a weak D match, TRBD1 (5 bases). Trimming shortened V by 8 bases and J by 0 bases, and 9 bases separated the two germline ends. There are 13 residues in the CDR3. The germline CDR1 and CDR2 sequences are MNHNS and SASEGT. This CDR3 reads CASQTVSTDTQYF. Here the CDR3 DNA reads TGTGCCAGCCAGACAGTTAGCACAGATACGCAGTATTTT.

This clonotype was seen at least ten times. The chain is built from TRBV5-1 and TRBJ1-5, with 7 bases that match TRBD1. The J segment lost 5 bases and the V segment lost 4 bases, leaving 9 bases of the junction unmatched. Germline lookup yields CDR1 SGHRS and CDR2 YFSETQ. The CDR3 consists of 15 residues. The CDR3 protein is CASSDRPGQHQPQHF. In DNA form, the CDR3 reads TGCGCCAGCAGCGATCGTCCGGGACAGCATCAGCCCCAGCATTTT.

The table lists this clonotype with many counts. This rearrangement joins TRBV7-2 to TRBJ2-3; 8 positions match TRBD2. In germline, CDR1 is SGHTA, CDR2 FQGNSA. Germline trimming cut 1 base from V and 4 bases from J; bases unmatched to any gene: 4. This CDR3 is built from 15 residues. The CDR3 loop is CASSLVGRAADTQYF. The CDR3 region has the DNA TGTGCCAGCAGCTTAGTCGGGAGGGCCGCAGATACGCAGTATTTT.

The sample holds a few counts of this clonotype. The V gene is TRBV7-9, the J gene TRBJ2-1; 10 bases agree with TRBD2. The V gene's germline CDR1 is SEHNR and CDR2 FQNEAQ (reference sequence). V lost 3 bases, J lost 4 bases, and 6 bases stayed unmatched. The CDR3 consists of 16 residues. The CDR3 bases are TGTGCCAGCAGCTTCCTCGGAGCGGGAGGGTACAATGAGCAGTTCTTC. It yields the protein CASSFLGAGGYNEQFF.

This clonotype was observed a handful of times. This rearrangement joins TRBV30 to TRBJ1-5; D not certain. Trimming shortened V by 3 bases and J by 0 bases, and 9 bases separated the two germline ends. Per the germline V gene, CDR1 is GTSNPN and CDR2 is SVGIG (reference sequence). CDR3 length: 14 amino acids. The CDR3 coding sequence is TGTGCCTGGAGGGCAGAAGGTAGCAATCAGCCCCAGCATTTT. Its translation is CAWRAEGSNQPQHF.

The chain has TRBV7-6 and TRBJ2-2; 12 nucleotides line up with TRBD2. The CDR3 covers 16 residues. Germline lookup yields CDR1 SGHVS and CDR2 FNYEAQ. V lost 4 bases and J lost 7; bases outside the gene matches: 7. This CDR3 is CASSYATSGGVGELFF. CDR3 DNA sequence: TGTGCCAGCAGCTACGCGACTAGCGGGGGCGTCGGGGAGCTGTTTTTT.

The chain employs TRBV5-1 and TRBJ2-5, with TRBD2 matching over 8 bases. CDR1 is SGHRS, CDR2 YFSETQ, per germline. V shed 1 base, J shed 7 bases, and the junction held 6 bases outside the gene matches. This CDR3 region has 14 residues. The CDR3 region has the DNA TGCGCCAGCAGCTTGCAAGCGGGAGAGGTGACCCAGTACTTC. This sequence encodes CASSLQAGEVTQYF. The full variable domain, rest sourced from reference TRBV5-1 and TRBJ2-5, is KAGVTQTPRYLIKTRGQQVTLSCSPISGHRSVSWYQQTPGQGLQFLFEYFSETQRNKGNFPGRFSGRQFSNSRSEMNVSTLELGDSALYLCASSLQAGEVTQYFGPGTRLLVL.

As DNA, the CDR3 is TGTGCCAGCAGCGCCTTAGCGGGAGGGGGATACGATGAGCAGTTCTTC. It specifies CASSALAGGGYDEQFF. V and J are TRBV9 and TRBJ2-1, with 11 bases identical to TRBD2. The CDR3 contains 16 residues. Germline-derived CDR1 and CDR2 are SGDLS and YYNGEE. V was pared by 3 bases and J by 8 bases, with 10 bases of the junction left unmatched. Based on the CDR3 plus reference TRBV9 and TRBJ2-1, the full variable domain is DSGVTQTPKHLITATGQRVTLRCSPRSGDLSVYWYQQSLDQGLQFLIQYYNGEERAKGNILERFSAQQFPDLHSELNLSSLELGDSALYFCASSALAGGGYDEQFFGPGTRLTVL.

V gene TRBV11-2 combines with J gene TRBJ2-1; 9 positions match TRBD1. The ends lost 8 bases at V and 8 bases at J; junction bases unmatched: 13. Germline values: CDR1 SGHAT, CDR2 FQNNGV. The CDR3 is made up of 15 amino acids. CDR3 coding DNA: TGTGCCAGCGCTGATCACAGGGGGCGCCGCGATGAGCAGTTCTTC. Amino acids: CASADHRGRRDEQFF.

This clonotype was seen repeatedly, ten times or more. V and J are TRBV10-3 and TRBJ2-5; the D is unclear. The V end lost 6 bases, the J end lost 0 bases, and 8 bases lay between the germline ends. The CDR3 runs 13 residues. Germline V gene lookup returns CDR1 ENHRY and CDR2 SYGVKD. Here the CDR3 reads CAIRTDNQETQYF. The CDR3 DNA reads as TGTGCCATCAGAACAGATAACCAAGAGACCCAGTACTTC.

Comment on this clonotype: A much bigger clone sits one base away, suggesting this may be a read error. This chain joins TRBV20-1 and TRBJ1-5; D may be TRBD1 (5 bases). The CDR3 is made up of 12 amino acids. Germline CDR1 is DFQATT and CDR2 is SNEGSKA (reference sequence). Trimming removed 6 bases from V and 3 bases from J, with 9 bases in between. CDR3 region: CSAGEDNQPQHF. The CDR3 nucleotides read TGCAGTGCAGGGGAGGACAATCAGCCCCAGCATTTT.

This clonotype was counted a few times. V and J are TRBV28 and TRBJ2-7, with D hard to call. The CDR3 is 12 amino acids. Germline CDR1 reads MDHEN; CDR2 reads SYDVKM. Trimming shortened V by 5 bases and J by 2 bases, and 7 bases separated the two germline ends. The CDR3 protein is CASSDHAYEQYV. CDR3 nucleotides: TGTGCCAGCAGTGACCATGCCTACGAGCAGTACGTC.

In its sample, this clonotype was seen a few times. The rearrangement uses TRBV5-5 and TRBJ2-2; D not certain. V lost 0 bases to trimming and J lost 7 bases, with 10 bases between them. Germline CDR1 and CDR2: SGHKS and YYEKEE (reference sequence). The CDR3 is 14 residues long. This chain's CDR3 is CASSLDGLGGELFF. The DNA of the CDR3 is TGTGCCAGCAGCTTGGACGGGTTGGGCGGGGAGCTGTTTTTT.

The chain carries TRBV6-1 and TRBJ1-1; perhaps TRBD1 as D (5 bases). The germline gives CDR1 MNHNS, CDR2 SASEGT. The CDR3 totals 16 residues. V was cut by 5 bases and J by 4 bases, with 20 bases left in between. The CDR3, as DNA: TGTGCCAGCAGTAGAAACCCGCAACTGGGGGGCACTGAAGCTTTCTTT. It yields the protein CASSRNPQLGGTEAFF.

The rearrangement joins TRBV29-1 to TRBJ1-2; weak D call: TRBD1 (6 bases). This CDR3 comprises 11 residues. V shed 7 bases and J shed 11 bases, with 17 bases lying between them. Germline loops: CDR1 SQVTM, CDR2 ANQGSEA. CDR3 bases: TGCAGCGCCAAAGGACAGAGCGGTTACACCTTC. It encodes CSAKGQSGYTF.

The chain is built from TRBV20-1 and TRBJ2-2; 11 bases agree with TRBD2. This CDR3 comprises 17 residues. CDR1 and CDR2 (germline): DFQATT, SNEGSKA (reference sequence). The V and J ends lost 0 bases and 0 bases, in that order; junction bases with no gene match: 3. The CDR3 DNA reads as TGCAGTGCTAGAGATCTTAGCGGGGGGGCGAACACCGGGGAGCTGTTTTTT. Its protein product is CSARDLSGGANTGELFF.

With respect to this clonotype: The junction does not match germline at one end; this may be a read error. The genes are TRBV12-3 or TRBV12-4 and TRBJ2-6; possibly TRBD1 for D (5 bases). CDR3 length: 17 amino acids. CDR3 nucleotides: TGTGCCAGCAGTAAATACACAACAGTGTCTGGGGCCAACGGCCTGACTTTC. It encodes CASSKYTTVSGANGLTF.

A few counts support this clonotype. The chain is built from TRBV7-2 and TRBJ2-7; D uncertain. V lost 2 bases to trimming and J lost 1 base, with 3 bases between them. Germline V lookup: CDR1 SGHTA, CDR2 FQGNSA. The CDR3 loop spans 12 amino acids. For the CDR3, the DNA is TGTGCCAGCAGCTTATGGTCCTACGAGCAGTACTTC. Protein: CASSLWSYEQYF. The full variable domain, completed using reference TRBV7-2 and TRBJ2-7, is GAGVSQSPSNKVTEKGKDVELRCDPISGHTALYWYRQSLGQGLEFLIYFQGNSAPDKSGLPSDRFSAERTGGSVSTLTIQRTQQEDSAVYLCASSLWSYEQYFGPGTRLTVT.

In its sample, this clonotype was seen a few times. The V gene is TRBV11-2, the J gene TRBJ2-2, with D tentatively TRBD1 (6 bases). The CDR3 spans 16 residues. Trimming took 5 bases from V and 0 from J, leaving 13 bases between them. Germline-derived CDR1 and CDR2 are SGHAT and FQNNGV. The CDR3 loop reads CASSPAGTPNTGELFF. The CDR3 nucleotides are TGTGCCAGCAGCCCCGCCGGGACACCGAACACCGGGGAGCTGTTTTTT.